This TCR beta chain is drawn from a study of T cell responses to AZD1222 COVID-19 vaccine. Some clones are missing from TCRdb's copy, which holds only in-frame ones; the method was immunoSEQ multiplex PCR. The sample has about 92,000 clones, roughly 91% seen once. The CDR3 covers 15 residues. In germline, CDR1 is MDHEN, CDR2 SYDVKM. V lost 5 bases, J lost 0 bases, and 13 bases lay in between. Note on this clone: Its antigen is as yet unknown.

Findings and caveats of the study: Once two AZD1222 doses were given, Spike-specific TCR breadth and depth went up. Researchers report vaccine-associated CD4 TCRs spanning spike, with dominance at 160-218 and 743-854. It should be noted that donors were predominantly white British and more often female, and clonal diversity was possibly underestimated.

The receptor was derived from an adult in good health. The V gene is TRBV28, the J gene TRBJ1-2; D is perhaps TRBD1 (5 bases). Sample: peripheral blood, taken on day 0 of AZD1222 vaccination. The CDR3 spells CASSPSDSPNYGYTF. CDR3 nucleotide sequence: TGTGCCAGCAGTCCTTCAGACAGCCCTAACTATGGCTACACCTTC.